The rows below give T cell receptor beta chains drawn from one sample of a study of memory CD4+ T cells and cytomegalovirus serostatus. Produced via immunoSEQ multiplex PCR; TCRdb's table is partial and in-frame only. The sample contains 75,000 to 95,000 clones, around 80% of which appear only once. Sequencing input: memory CD4+ T cells from blood. The source of these receptors is an adult in good health and CMV-seronegative. Each CDR3 is given with its conserved first and last residue. A D gene is named only where the DNA matches it firmly. Expanded clones get a size class; other rows say once, few or many, or leave the size out.

size	J	D	V	DNA	CDR3
.	TRBJ1-1	.	TRBV27	TGTGCCAGCATTGTTACAAAGTTGAACACTGAAGCTTTCTTT	CASIVTKLNTEAFF
.	TRBJ2-7	.	TRBV27	TGTGCCAGCAGTTTGGGCAGGGTCGGATTCTACGAGCAGTACTTC	CASSLGRVGFYEQYF
.	TRBJ1-2	.	TRBV9	TGTGCCAGCAGCTCGGAGGTGGGGGGGGGCTACACCTTC	CASSSEVGGGYTF
.	TRBJ1-4	TRBD1	TRBV5-1	TGCGCCAGCAGCCGGACAGGGGCCTATAATGAAAAACTGTTTTTT	CASSRTGAYNEKLFF
.	TRBJ1-6	TRBD1	TRBV5-6	TGTGCCAGCAGCTTGACAGGGGACCCCAATAATTCACCCCTCCACTTT	CASSLTGDPNNSPLHF
.	TRBJ1-4	.	TRBV4-3	TGCGCCAGCAGCCAAGATACCGGGGGAGTAGGTTACGAAAAACTGTTTTTT	CASSQDTGGVGYEKLFF
.	TRBJ1-3	.	TRBV9	TGTGCCAGCAGCGTAGAGGCAGGGGTGGTTTACACCATATATTTT	CASSVEAGVVYTIYF
.	TRBJ1-2	.	TRBV29-1	TGCAGCGTGGCCCTACAGGGTGGCTACACCTTC	CSVALQGGYTF
.	TRBJ1-5	.	TRBV2	TGTGCCAGCAGTGAAGAAAGCATCACAGGCGGGAGTCAGCCCCAGCATTTT	CASSEESITGGSQPQHF
.	TRBJ2-2	TRBD2	TRBV9	TGTGCCAGCAGCGCTAGCGGGGGGGCCGGGGAGCTGTTTTTT	CASSASGGAGELFF
few	TRBJ2-5	.	TRBV7-2	TGTGCCAGCAGCTTAGCGCCGACAGTCCAAGAGACCCAGTACTTC	CASSLAPTVQETQYF
.	TRBJ2-7	.	TRBV9	TGTGCCAGCAGCGATACCACCACAGGTGAGCAGTACTTC	CASSDTTTGEQYF
few	TRBJ2-3	.	TRBV7-8	TGTGCCAGCAGCCGAGGAGGGGGGTACGGCACAGATACGCAGTATTTT	CASSRGGGYGTDTQYF
.	TRBJ1-5	TRBD1	TRBV4-2	TGTGCCAGCAGCCAGGCCACCGGGACAGGGAGGAATCAGCCCCAGCATTTT	CASSQATGTGRNQPQHF
medium-sized	TRBJ1-1	.	TRBV7-9	TGTGCCAGCAGCTTAGGGCCGAGGACAACCGCCGGAGGAGCTTTCTTT	CASSLGPRTTAGGAFF
.	TRBJ1-5	.	TRBV19	TGTGCCAGTAGTTGGGACCCAAATCAGCCCCAGCATTTT	CASSWDPNQPQHF
.	TRBJ1-2	TRBD1	TRBV6-6	TGTGCCAGCAGTTACGGGACAGGGAGGCAAGGTGGCTACACCTTC	CASSYGTGRQGGYTF
.	TRBJ2-3	.	TRBV2	TGTGCCAGCAGTGAAAGACCAGATACGCAGTATTTT	CASSERPDTQYF
.	TRBJ1-4	.	TRBV28	TGTGCCAGCAGTGCACAGGGTACTAATGAAAAACTGTTTTTT	CASSAQGTNEKLFF
.	TRBJ1-4	.	TRBV19	TGTGCCACCTCCCCGGACGGTATAAATGAAAAACTGTTTTTT	CATSPDGINEKLFF
once	TRBJ1-2	.	TRBV30	TGTGCCTGGGGGAGGGGTGGTAATGGCTACACCTTC	CAWGRGGNGYTF
.	TRBJ2-1	.	TRBV7-2	TGTGCCAGCAGCTTATATCTAGAGGAATATAGTGAGCAGTTCTTC	CASSLYLEEYSEQFF
.	TRBJ2-7	.	TRBV20-1	TGCAGTGCGTTTACAGGATACGAGCAGTACTTC	CSAFTGYEQYF
.	TRBJ2-7	TRBD1	TRBV2	TGTGCCAGCAGAAGGACCGGGACAGGGACATACGAGCAGTACTTC	CASRRTGTGTYEQYF
.	TRBJ1-2	.	TRBV6-6	TGTGCCAGCAGTTACGGGGCAGGCGGATCGGGCTATGGCTACACCTTC	CASSYGAGGSGYGYTF
once	TRBJ1-5	.	TRBV5-6	TGTGCCAGCAGCTTGGCGGCAGGGAGAGGCAATCAGCCCCAGCATTTT	CASSLAAGRGNQPQHF
.	TRBJ1-4	.	TRBV7-6	TGTGCCAGCAGCTTAGGGACGTTAAATGAAAAACTGTTTTTT	CASSLGTLNEKLFF
.	TRBJ1-2	.	TRBV2	TGTGCCAGCAGTGTTACAGGGACGGTCTATGGCTACACCTTC	CASSVTGTVYGYTF
.	TRBJ1-5	.	TRBV6-6	TGTGCCAGCAGTTCCGGATTATCCTTCGTGGAGCCCCAGCATTTT	CASSSGLSFVEPQHF
.	TRBJ1-1	.	TRBV2	TGTGCCAGCGGTAGATCAGAAGCTTTCTTT	CASGRSEAFF
.	TRBJ2-3	TRBD2	TRBV7-6	TGTGCCAGCGCGAGCGGGGTCACAGATACGCAGTATTTT	CASASGVTDTQYF
.	TRBJ2-7	.	TRBV9	TGTGCCAGCAGCGTAGGGCACAGGGAGGGGGGCTACGAGCAGTACTTC	CASSVGHREGGYEQYF
.	TRBJ1-2	TRBD1	TRBV6-6	TGTGCCAGCAGCGTACAGGGGGGATATGGCTACACCTTC	CASSVQGGYGYTF
medium-sized	TRBJ1-6	.	TRBV14	TGTGCCAGCAGCCAAGCTCTGGCGTGGAATTCACCCCTCCACTTT	CASSQALAWNSPLHF
.	TRBJ2-2	TRBD2	TRBV18	TGTGCCAGCTCACCACCGGGACTAGCGGCGAACACCGGGGAGCTGTTTTTT	CASSPPGLAANTGELFF
.	TRBJ2-7	.	TRBV5-4	TGTGCCAGCAGCTTGGGGCAAGACCGGAGAGAGCAGTACTTC	CASSLGQDRREQYF
.	TRBJ1-1	.	TRBV19	TGTGCCAGTAGTATCCTCAGGGGAGAAGCTTTCTTT	CASSILRGEAFF
.	TRBJ2-5	TRBD2	TRBV28	TGTGCCAGCAGTTTAGACCTAGCGGGGGGACAAGAGACCCAGTACTTC	CASSLDLAGGQETQYF
.	TRBJ2-1	.	TRBV2	TGTGCCAGCAGTGCCCCGCTGACAGTAAACAATGAGCAGTTCTTC	CASSAPLTVNNEQFF
.	TRBJ1-1	TRBD1	TRBV5-1	TGCGCCAGCAGCTTGGGGGGGACAGGGGACGAAGCTTTCTTT	CASSLGGTGDEAFF
.	TRBJ1-2	.	TRBV7-2	TGTGCCAGCAGCTTAGCGGGAGAGGCCTATGGCTACACCTTC	CASSLAGEAYGYTF
.	TRBJ2-3	.	TRBV6-1	TGTGCCAGCAGTGCGCTCCAGGGGGGTACAGATACGCAGTATTTT	CASSALQGGTDTQYF
.	TRBJ2-1	TRBD2	TRBV10-3	TGTGCCATCAGTGACGGAGCGGGGGGCCACAATGAGCAGTTCTTC	CAISDGAGGHNEQFF
.	TRBJ1-2	.	TRBV6-5	TGTGCCAGCAGGCGGTCAGACCCCTATGGCTACACCTTC	CASRRSDPYGYTF
once	TRBJ2-1	TRBD2	TRBV10-3	TGTGCCACCCAAGCGGGGGGGCTTTACAATGAGCAGTTCTTC	CATQAGGLYNEQFF
.	TRBJ2-1	TRBD1	TRBV5-1	TGCGCCAGCACCACGACAGGGGGCTCCTACAATGAGCAGTTCTTC	CASTTTGGSYNEQFF
.	TRBJ2-3	TRBD2	TRBV10-3	TGTGCCATCAGAGAAGCGGGAACCACAGATACGCAGTATTTT	CAIREAGTTDTQYF
.	TRBJ2-1	TRBD2	TRBV11-2	TGTGCCAGCAGCTTACATGGACTAGCGGCGGGAGAGCAGTTCTTC	CASSLHGLAAGEQFF
.	TRBJ1-2	.	TRBV9	TGTGCCAGCAGCGTAGTCGGAGGGGCATATGGCTACACCTTC	CASSVVGGAYGYTF
.	TRBJ1-1	TRBD1	TRBV25-1	TGTGCCAGCAGTGGCCGCCGGACAGGGAACACTGAAGCTTTCTTT	CASSGRRTGNTEAFF
few	TRBJ2-7	.	TRBV6-5	TGTGCCAGCAGTTACTCGGAGGGGCAGGCCTACGAGCAGTACTTC	CASSYSEGQAYEQYF
.	TRBJ1-1	.	TRBV19	TGTGCCAGTAGTATCGGCGGCAGCAACACTGAAGCTTTCTTT	CASSIGGSNTEAFF